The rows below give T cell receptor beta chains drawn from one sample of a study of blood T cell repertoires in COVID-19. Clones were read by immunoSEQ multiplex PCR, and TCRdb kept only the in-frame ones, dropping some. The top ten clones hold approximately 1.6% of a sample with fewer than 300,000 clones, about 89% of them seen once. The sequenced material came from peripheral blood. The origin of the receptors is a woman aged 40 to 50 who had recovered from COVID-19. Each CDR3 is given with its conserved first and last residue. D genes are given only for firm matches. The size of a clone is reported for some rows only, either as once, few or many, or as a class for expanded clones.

CDR3aa: CASSPPGDAEGEQYF
CDR3nt: TGTGCCAGCTCACCACCCGGGGATGCAGAGGGCGAGCAGTACTTC
d_gene: NA
abundance: NA
j_gene: TRBJ2-7
v_gene: TRBV18

CDR3aa: CASSPGTRRQETQYF
CDR3nt: TGTGCCAGCAGCCCCGGGACTAGACGCCAAGAGACCCAGTACTTC
d_gene: TRBD2
abundance: NA
j_gene: TRBJ2-5
v_gene: TRBV7-2

CDR3aa: CASTGGENTGELFF
CDR3nt: TGTGCCAGCACGGGAGGGGAGAACACCGGGGAGCTGTTTTTT
d_gene: TRBD2
abundance: NA
j_gene: TRBJ2-2
v_gene: TRBV6-5

CDR3aa: CASSLDRDSYEQYF
CDR3nt: TGCGCCAGCAGCTTGGACCGGGACTCCTACGAGCAGTACTTC
d_gene: NA
abundance: NA
j_gene: TRBJ2-7
v_gene: TRBV5-1

CDR3aa: CASILGPRHLQRGGNTGELFF
CDR3nt: TGTGCCAGCATCCTCGGGCCACGACACCTACAGCGGGGGGGCAACACCGGGGAGCTGTTTTTT
d_gene: NA
abundance: NA
j_gene: TRBJ2-2
v_gene: TRBV21-1

CDR3aa: CASSLTGGDYEQYF
CDR3nt: TGTGCCAGCAGTTTAACAGGGGGTGACTACGAGCAGTACTTC
d_gene: TRBD1
abundance: once
j_gene: TRBJ2-7
v_gene: TRBV28

CDR3aa: CASSDPSRGAGNTIYF
CDR3nt: TGTGCCAGCAGTGACCCCTCCAGGGGGGCTGGAAACACCATATATTTT
d_gene: TRBD1
abundance: NA
j_gene: TRBJ1-3
v_gene: TRBV6-1

CDR3aa: CASSYGLVETQYF
CDR3nt: TGTGCCAGCAGCTATGGGCTGGTGGAGACCCAGTACTTC
d_gene: NA
abundance: NA
j_gene: TRBJ2-5
v_gene: TRBV5-6

CDR3aa: CASSLYDRENTEAFF
CDR3nt: TGTGCCAGCAGCTTGTATGACAGGGAGAACACTGAAGCTTTCTTT
d_gene: TRBD1
abundance: NA
j_gene: TRBJ1-1
v_gene: TRBV5-6

CDR3aa: CASSLQGHNEQFF
CDR3nt: TGCGCCAGCAGCTTGCAGGGGCACAATGAGCAGTTCTTC
d_gene: NA
abundance: NA
j_gene: TRBJ2-1
v_gene: TRBV5-1

CDR3aa: CASSDGRTEAFF
CDR3nt: TGTGCCAGCAGCGACGGGAGAACTGAAGCTTTCTTT
d_gene: NA
abundance: NA
j_gene: TRBJ1-1
v_gene: TRBV7-9

CDR3aa: CASSEYRSGSSYNSPLHF
CDR3nt: TGTGCCAGCAGTGAATATCGCTCGGGGAGCTCCTATAATTCACCCCTCCACTTT
d_gene: NA
abundance: NA
j_gene: TRBJ1-6
v_gene: TRBV25-1

CDR3aa: CASSVGLQGVGYEQYF
CDR3nt: TGTGCCAGCAGCGTAGGGTTGCAGGGGGTGGGTTACGAGCAGTACTTC
d_gene: TRBD1
abundance: NA
j_gene: TRBJ2-7
v_gene: TRBV9

CDR3aa: CSATRAYEQYF
CDR3nt: TGCAGTGCTACCAGGGCCTACGAGCAGTACTTC
d_gene: NA
abundance: NA
j_gene: TRBJ2-7
v_gene: TRBV20-1

CDR3aa: CASSWRRKETQYF
CDR3nt: TGTGCCAGCAGCTGGCGGCGGAAAGAGACCCAGTACTTC
d_gene: NA
abundance: once
j_gene: TRBJ2-5
v_gene: TRBV11-2

CDR3aa: CASAAGATYGYTF
CDR3nt: TGTGCCAGCGCCGCGGGGGCTACCTATGGCTACACCTTC
d_gene: NA
abundance: NA
j_gene: TRBJ1-2
v_gene: TRBV9